The rows below give T cell receptor beta chains drawn from one sample of a study of blood T cell repertoires in COVID-19. The table came from immunoSEQ multiplex PCR; TCRdb's copy has only in-frame clones and leaves some out. This table has 430,000 or so clones, around nine tenths appearing once. Input material: peripheral blood. The receptors were gathered from a man between 18 and 29 years old with COVID-19, enrolled during active disease. CDR3s include the opening cysteine and the closing phenylalanine or tryptophan. The D gene is left open where the match is weak. Expanded clones are given a class, and other clones once, few, many or no size at all.

V	D	J	size	CDR3	DNA
TRBV2	NA	TRBJ2-3	once	CASSDVTYGSPDTQYF	TGTGCCAGCAGCGACGTCACATACGGGAGTCCAGATACGCAGTATTTT
TRBV7-8	NA	TRBJ2-7	NA	CASSPRVGEQYF	TGTGCCAGCAGCCCGAGGGTGGGGGAGCAGTACTTC
TRBV19	TRBD1	TRBJ2-3	few	CASRDSPTDTQYF	TGTGCCAGCCGGGACAGTCCCACAGATACGCAGTATTTT
TRBV7-9	NA	TRBJ2-3	few	CASSPGTVTDTQYF	TGTGCCAGCAGCCCCGGGACTGTCACAGATACGCAGTATTTT
TRBV11-3	TRBD2	TRBJ2-1	NA	CASSLGLAGVGNEQFF	TGTGCCAGCAGCCTCGGACTAGCGGGAGTAGGTAATGAGCAGTTCTTC
TRBV5-6	TRBD2	TRBJ2-7	once	CASSSNAGAFYEQYF	TGTGCCAGCAGCTCCAACGCGGGAGCCTTCTACGAGCAGTACTTC
TRBV7-8	NA	TRBJ1-1	NA	CASSFNGNPEAFF	TGTGCCAGCAGCTTTAACGGGAATCCTGAAGCTTTCTTT
TRBV18	NA	TRBJ1-1	NA	CASSPYKEGGTEAFF	TGTGCCAGCTCACCTTACAAGGAAGGGGGCACTGAAGCTTTCTTT
TRBV6-5	TRBD1	TRBJ1-2	NA	CASSSGQGRSGYTF	TGTGCCAGCAGTTCGGGACAGGGAAGGAGTGGCTACACCTTC
TRBV7-9	NA	TRBJ2-1	NA	CASSLTEGEQFF	TGTGCCAGCAGCTTAACGGAGGGCGAGCAGTTCTTC
TRBV5-8	NA	TRBJ1-2	NA	CASSLRGVQAVGGYTF	TGTGCCAGCAGCTTGCGAGGTGTCCAAGCCGTTGGCGGCTACACCTTC
TRBV5-1	TRBD1	TRBJ1-6	NA	CASSLGSPDRGNSPLHF	TGCGCCAGCAGCTTGGGCTCACCGGACAGGGGTAATTCACCCCTCCACTTT
TRBV19	NA	TRBJ2-3	NA	CASSIATRSTDTQYF	TGTGCCAGTAGTATAGCGACACGGAGCACAGATACGCAGTATTTT
TRBV2	TRBD2	TRBJ2-5	NA	CASSRGLAGGQETQYF	TGTGCCAGCAGTAGAGGACTAGCGGGGGGCCAAGAGACCCAGTACTTC
TRBV11-2	TRBD1	TRBJ2-6	NA	CASSDTGDSGANVLTF	TGTGCCAGCAGCGACACAGGGGACTCTGGGGCCAACGTCCTGACTTTC
TRBV5-4	NA	TRBJ1-1	NA	CASSPGQRNTEAFF	TGTGCCAGCAGCCCAGGACAGAGGAACACTGAAGCTTTCTTT
TRBV12-3/TRBV12-4	NA	TRBJ1-2	NA	CASSLEPRLGYTF	TGTGCCAGCAGTTTGGAGCCGCGGTTGGGCTACACCTTC
TRBV30	NA	TRBJ1-3	NA	CAWTRRIGNTIYF	TGTGCCTGGACCAGAAGAATTGGAAACACCATATATTTT
TRBV5-6	NA	TRBJ2-3	NA	CASSHGLNRADTQYF	TGTGCCAGCAGCCACGGACTAAATCGCGCAGATACGCAGTATTTT
TRBV4-1	NA	TRBJ2-1	NA	CASRLDNYNEQFF	TGCGCCAGCAGACTTGACAACTACAATGAGCAGTTCTTC
TRBV5-1	NA	TRBJ2-3	NA	CASRGDYSADTQYF	TGCGCCAGCAGGGGAGATTATAGCGCAGATACGCAGTATTTT
TRBV24-1	NA	TRBJ1-5	NA	CATNGGWGQPQHF	TGTGCCACTAACGGGGGTTGGGGACAGCCCCAGCATTTT
TRBV6-1	TRBD1	TRBJ2-1	NA	CASSEGQGQDMQFF	TGTGCCAGCAGTGAGGGACAGGGTCAGGATATGCAGTTCTTC
TRBV7-8	NA	TRBJ1-4	NA	CASSWGATNEKLFF	TGTGCCAGCAGCTGGGGGGCAACTAATGAAAAACTGTTTTTT
TRBV6-6	TRBD1	TRBJ1-4	few	CASGPWGTGGTNEKLFF	TGTGCCAGCGGTCCCTGGGGGACAGGGGGCACTAATGAAAAACTGTTTTTT
TRBV12-3/TRBV12-4	NA	TRBJ2-5	NA	CASSGGAPETQYF	TGTGCCAGCTCCGGAGGTGCTCCGGAGACCCAGTACTTC
TRBV18	NA	TRBJ1-2	NA	CASSHDRMNYGYTF	TGTGCCAGCTCGCACGACAGGATGAACTATGGCTACACCTTC
TRBV11-2	TRBD2	TRBJ2-3	NA	CASSVGLAGTDTQYF	TGTGCCAGCAGCGTGGGACTAGCGGGCACAGATACGCAGTATTTT
TRBV27	TRBD2	TRBJ2-7	NA	CASAPSGLAAQGQYF	TGTGCCAGCGCACCCTCGGGGCTAGCGGCCCAGGGGCAGTACTTC
TRBV27	TRBD2	TRBJ2-1	NA	CASSFGTSGSGEQFF	TGTGCCAGCAGTTTTGGGACTAGCGGGAGTGGTGAGCAGTTCTTC
TRBV25-1	NA	TRBJ2-1	NA	CASSNPGTIYNEQFF	TGTGCCAGCAGTAATCCCGGGACAATATACAATGAGCAGTTCTTC
TRBV5-1	NA	TRBJ2-5	NA	CASSFQESGTPQYF	TGCGCCAGCAGCTTCCAGGAAAGCGGCACGCCCCAGTACTTC
TRBV7-8	NA	TRBJ1-6	NA	CASSLVTGNSPLHF	TGTGCCAGCAGCTTAGTTACAGGGAATTCACCCCTCCACTTT
TRBV7-8	NA	TRBJ2-6	NA	CASSLPRTTGANVLTF	TGTGCCAGCAGTCTTCCGAGGACAACTGGGGCCAACGTCCTGACTTTC
TRBV6-5	TRBD1	TRBJ1-1	NA	CASSYEGQGYLTEAFF	TGTGCCAGCAGTTACGAGGGACAGGGGTATCTCACTGAAGCTTTCTTT
TRBV4-1	NA	TRBJ2-2	NA	CASSQMTGVKELFF	TGCGCCAGCAGCCAGATGACCGGAGTGAAGGAGCTGTTTTTT
TRBV9	NA	TRBJ2-1	NA	CASSDDGSTFNEQFF	TGTGCCAGCAGCGACGACGGGTCCACCTTCAATGAGCAGTTCTTC